The present entry profiles one TCR beta chain with its context. Its antigen is not known. The source of the sample is a study of Graves' ophthalmopathy and Graves' hyperthyroidism. Amplification of TCR beta CDR3 regions used RNA transcripts. Scientists carried out first-round RT-PCR using HTBI primers and then a second-round multiplex PCR. TCRdb called the multiplex PCR reads again in MiXCR, with one record for every CDR3 protein. The repertoire holds hundreds of thousands of distinct CDR3 sequences, with about a fifth as singletons. Study results and limitations: Clonotypes were expanded in thyroid at above 0.001 frequency, and most also appeared in blood.

V lost 8 bases and J 8 bases, leaving 13 bases between the germline ends. Germline assignment: CDR1 LGHDT and CDR2 YNNKEL (reference sequence). This CDR3 is 13 amino acids long. This receptor was obtained from a woman aged 18-29 years with stable Graves' hyperthyroidism. Some clones in this sample may be carry-over from other donors' samples. V and J are TRBV3-1 and TRBJ1-6, with TRBD1 as a possible D gene (5 bases). The sample was peripheral blood. The DNA for the CDR3 is TGTGCCAGCGGTGACAGCAGTGATTCACCCCTCCACTTT. Residues: CASGDSSDSPLHF.